This passage covers 27 T cell receptor beta chains from one sample sequenced in a study of T cell responses to AZD1222 COVID-19 vaccine. The data were produced by immunoSEQ multiplex PCR, yet TCRdb's version contains in-frame clones alone and is incomplete. The sample records some 90,000 clones, around 86% being singletons. The sample here was peripheral blood, taken on day 0 of AZD1222 vaccination. Receptors originate from an adult in good health.

V usage is TRBV7-9 and J usage is TRBJ2-2, with TRBD1 matching 9 bases. V lost 5 bases and J lost 3; bases outside the gene matches: 7. The CDR3 runs to 16 residues. The germline gives CDR1 SEHNR, CDR2 FQNEAQ (reference sequence). This CDR3 is CASSITGGVDTGELFF. The CDR3 DNA reads TGTGCCAGCAGCATCACAGGGGGCGTCGACACCGGGGAGCTGTTTTTT. The full variable domain, its missing parts supplied by reference TRBV7-9 and TRBJ2-2, is DTGVSQNPRHKITKRGQNVTFRCDPISEHNRLYWYRQTLGQGPEFLTYFQNEAQLEKSRLLSDRFSAERPKGSFSTLEIQRTEQGDSAMYLCASSITGGVDTGELFFGEGSRLTVL.

J is TRBJ2-1 and V is TRBV11-2, with D perhaps TRBD1 or TRBD2 (5 bases each). Germline CDR1 SGHAT, CDR2 FQNNGV. Trimming stripped 7 bases from V and 7 bases from J, with 23 bases between. The CDR3 has 16 amino acids. The CDR3 here is CASTLNRDGVGNEQFF. CDR3 nucleotide sequence: TGTGCCAGCACCCTAAACCGGGACGGGGTTGGGAATGAGCAGTTCTTC.

The rearrangement links TRBV19 to TRBJ2-1, with D possibly matching TRBD2 (6 bases). This CDR3 is built from 18 residues. In germline, CDR1 is LNHDA, CDR2 SQIVND (reference sequence). Deletions cut 4 bases from V and 2 bases from J, with 21 bases between. The CDR3 nucleotides are TGTGCCAGTAGTAGCGTACGGGACTCGAGAACCCCCTACAATGAGCAGTTCTTC. Protein product: CASSSVRDSRTPYNEQFF.

Here the CDR3 reads CASSPGTVQETQYF. DNA of the CDR3: TGTGCCAGCAGCCCCGGGACCGTACAAGAGACCCAGTACTTC. The rearrangement uses TRBV6-5 and TRBJ2-5, with D perhaps TRBD1 or TRBD2 (5 bases each). The CDR3 contains 14 residues. The germline gives CDR1 MNHEY, CDR2 SVGAGI. Trimming pared 6 bases from V and 2 bases from J, leaving 13 bases between.

This sequence joins TRBV18 and TRBJ2-6; 7 positions agree with TRBD1. CDR1 KGHSH and CDR2 LQKENI come from the germline V gene. Unmatched junction bases numbered 8, after V lost 5 bases and J lost 1 base. The CDR3 runs 17 residues. Written as DNA, the CDR3 is TGTGCCAGCTCAGATAGGACAGGCCAGTCTGGGGCCAACGTCCTGACTTTC. Protein sequence: CASSDRTGQSGANVLTF.

This clone was seen only once. The chain has TRBV28 and TRBJ1-1; D remains ambiguous. The length of the CDR3 is 14 residues. Germline assignment: CDR1 MDHEN and CDR2 SYDVKM. The V end lost 3 bases, the J end lost 5 bases, and 13 bases lay between the germline ends. Here the CDR3 DNA reads TGTGCCAGCAGTTTGACCCACAAAGTAACTGAAGCTTTCTTT. Residues: CASSLTHKVTEAFF.

The chain is built from TRBV28 and TRBJ1-2, with 7 positions matching TRBD1. Germline-derived CDR1 and CDR2 are MDHEN and SYDVKM. CDR3 size: 17 residues. J was trimmed by 7 bases and V by 3 bases; bases with no gene match: 17. CDR3 bases: TGTGCCAGCAGTTTTCACCTGGAGGGGGCGCGTCTTCCTGGCTACACCTTC. Residues: CASSFHLEGARLPGYTF.

This sequence joins TRBV19 and TRBJ1-1, with D possibly TRBD1 on 6 matching bases. V was clipped by 6 bases and J by 0 bases, with 14 bases between them. This CDR3 has 15 amino acids. The germline V gene encodes CDR1 LNHDA and CDR2 SQIVND (reference sequence). The CDR3 DNA follows: TGTGCCAGTAGCTATGATACAGGGATGAACACTGAAGCTTTCTTT. Protein: CASSYDTGMNTEAFF.

V and J are TRBV24-1 and TRBJ2-7; 7 nucleotides match TRBD2. Germline CDR1 is KGHDR and CDR2 is SFDVKD. The CDR3 covers 14 residues. V was clipped by 5 bases and J by 4 bases; unmatched bases: 7. The CDR3 DNA follows: TGTGCCACCAGTGCTAGGGAGGGCCTATACGAGCAGTACTTC. This gives the protein CATSAREGLYEQYF.

This chain joins TRBV5-5 and TRBJ2-7; 7 bases agree with TRBD1. CDR1 and CDR2 (germline): SGHKS, YYEKEE (reference sequence). The trim removed 5 bases at V and 3 bases at J, leaving 8 bases unmatched. The CDR3 is 14 residues long. CDR3 protein: CASSPSTGNYEQYF. CDR3 nucleotides: TGTGCCAGCAGTCCTTCGACAGGGAACTACGAGCAGTACTTC.

The V gene is TRBV7-2, the J gene TRBJ1-5; 7 bases map to TRBD1. Germline V CDR1 and CDR2: SGHTA, FQGNSA. J was trimmed by 1 base and V by 5 bases; bases with no gene match: 11. This CDR3 has 17 amino acids. CDR3 DNA: TGTGCCAGCAGCCCGAGGGGGCCGGGGAGGAGCAATCAGCCCCAGCATTTT. This codes for CASSPRGPGRSNQPQHF.

The chain is built from TRBV7-9 and TRBJ1-5; possibly TRBD1 for D (5 bases). V was clipped by 8 bases and J by 6 bases, with 11 bases between them. The CDR3 loop spans 12 amino acids. From germline, CDR1 is SEHNR and CDR2 FQNEAQ (reference sequence). CDR3 sequence: CASGLRGQPQHF. CDR3 bases: TGTGCCAGCGGCCTAAGGGGTCAGCCCCAGCATTTT.

The chain employs TRBV7-3 and TRBJ2-3; D tentatively fits TRBD1 or TRBD2 (7 bases each). V was shortened by 2 bases and J by 4 bases, with 10 bases between the two germline ends. CDR1 SGHTA and CDR2 FQGTGA come from the germline V gene. This CDR3 spans 14 amino acids. The CDR3 region is CASSLAGGADTQYF. The CDR3, as DNA: TGTGCCAGCAGCTTAGCAGGGGGGGCAGATACGCAGTATTTT.

The chain carries TRBV10-3 and TRBJ2-2; TRBD1 or TRBD2 may be the D gene (6 bases each). This CDR3 has 16 residues. The germline V gene has CDR1 ENHRY and CDR2 SYGVKD. V was trimmed by 4 bases and J by 6 bases, leaving 18 bases between them. The CDR3 reads CAISAGPRDNPGELFF. CDR3 nucleotides: TGTGCCATCAGTGCCGGTCCGCGGGACAACCCCGGGGAGCTGTTTTTT.

This chain joins TRBV10-1 and TRBJ2-3, with 11 bases lining up with TRBD2. Germline V CDR1 and CDR2: WNHNN, SYGVQD (reference sequence). J was trimmed by 2 bases and V by 0 bases; bases with no gene match: 4. The CDR3 sequence is 17 residues long. The CDR3 region is CASSESGTSGYTDTQYF. CDR3 sequence (DNA): TGCGCCAGCAGTGAGTCTGGGACTAGCGGATACACAGATACGCAGTATTTT.

The rearrangement uses TRBV7-8 and TRBJ2-7, with D unclear. This CDR3 contains 13 residues. Trimming cost V 1 base and J 2 bases, with 6 bases left between them. Germline V gene data show CDR1 as SGHVS and CDR2 as FQNEAQ. The CDR3 DNA sequence: TGTGCCAGCAGCTTAGTGTACCCCTACGAGCAGTACTTC. It codes for CASSLVYPYEQYF.

This clone was counted between two and nine times. The J gene is TRBJ2-7, the V gene TRBV6-5; a possible D gene is TRBD2 (6 bases). V was clipped by 6 bases and J by 0 bases, with 15 bases between them. Germline CDR1 is MNHEY and CDR2 is SVGAGI. The CDR3 consists of 15 residues. This CDR3 is CASSFTQGLSYEQYF. The CDR3 nucleotides are TGTGCCAGCAGCTTTACTCAGGGACTCTCCTACGAGCAGTACTTC.

The chain combines TRBV6-5 with TRBJ2-7, with 7 bases identical to TRBD2. From germline, CDR1 is MNHEY and CDR2 SVGAGI. After removal of 6 bases from V and 3 bases from J, the junction contained 8 bases not matched to a gene. The CDR3 consists of 14 residues. The CDR3 loop reads CASSRDYLLYEQYF. In DNA form, the CDR3 reads TGTGCCAGCAGCCGGGACTACCTGCTCTACGAGCAGTACTTC.

The chain employs TRBV18 and TRBJ2-2; 8 bases agree with TRBD1. V lost 5 bases, J lost 6 bases, and 5 bases stayed unmatched. Germline CDR1 is KGHSH and CDR2 is LQKENI. The CDR3 totals 14 residues. In DNA, the CDR3 is TGTGCCAGCTCAGAGGGACAGGTGGCCGGGGAGCTGTTTTTT. Amino acid sequence: CASSEGQVAGELFF.

The rearrangement links TRBV11-2 to TRBJ1-1; tentatively, D is TRBD1 (5 bases). This CDR3 comprises 14 residues. Trimming shortened V by 3 bases and J by 4 bases, and 12 bases separated the two germline ends. Germline V CDR1 and CDR2: SGHAT, FQNNGV. CDR3 amino acids: CASSFASGATEAFF. The DNA for the CDR3 is TGTGCCAGCAGCTTCGCCAGCGGGGCCACTGAAGCTTTCTTT.

The CDR3 sequence is CASSLWGGAAFF. CDR3 DNA sequence: TGTGCCAGCAGCTTATGGGGAGGGGCGGCTTTCTTT. The chain couples TRBV11-3 to TRBJ1-1, with D tentatively TRBD1 (5 bases). The CDR3 is made up of 12 amino acids. V lost 2 bases to trimming and J lost 11 bases, with 12 bases between them. Germline CDR1 and CDR2: SGHNT and YENEEA.

V is TRBV7-9 and J is TRBJ2-3; 8 nucleotides align to TRBD1. Germline CDR1 reads SEHNR; CDR2 reads FQNEAQ (reference sequence). V trimming: 4 bases; J trimming: 0 bases; junction bases outside the gene matches: 3. The CDR3 has 15 amino acids. The CDR3 reads CASSSDRGSTDTQYF. The CDR3 DNA follows: TGTGCCAGCAGCTCTGACAGGGGCAGCACAGATACGCAGTATTTT.

The chain uses TRBV10-3 and TRBJ2-2; possibly TRBD2 for D (6 bases). The CDR3 length is 15 residues. Trimming shortened V by 4 bases and J by 5 bases, and 14 bases separated the two germline ends. Germline loops: CDR1 ENHRY, CDR2 SYGVKD. The CDR3 here is CAISGAGTPTGELFF. For the CDR3, the DNA is TGTGCCATCAGTGGGGCTGGGACTCCAACCGGGGAGCTGTTTTTT.

There are a few counts of this clone. The V gene is TRBV5-8, the J gene TRBJ1-1, with D hard to call. The CDR3 contains 12 residues. Germline V gives CDR1 SGHTS, CDR2 YDEGEE. The germline V and J ends were trimmed by 0 bases and 11 bases, with 11 bases remaining between them. The CDR3 bases are TGTGCCAGCAGCTTGGTAACTATTTCGGCTTTCTTT. This sequence encodes CASSLVTISAFF.

The chain has TRBV5-4 and TRBJ2-3; the match to TRBD2 covers 14 bases. V lost 0 bases and J lost 4; bases outside the gene matches: 4. The CDR3 is made up of 17 amino acids. CDR1 is SGHNT, CDR2 YYREEE, per germline (reference sequence). CDR3 sequence (DNA): TGTGCCAGCAGCTTGGATCAGGGACTAGCGGGAGCAGATACGCAGTATTTT. Protein: CASSLDQGLAGADTQYF.

This chain joins TRBV7-2 and TRBJ2-1; D not certain. The germline V and J ends were trimmed by 5 bases and 0 bases, with 14 bases remaining between them. Germline CDR1 reads SGHTA; CDR2 reads FQGNSA. This CDR3 is built from 16 residues. The CDR3 reads CASSPAAVSSYNEQFF. The CDR3 region has the DNA TGTGCCAGCAGCCCCGCGGCGGTCAGCTCCTACAATGAGCAGTTCTTC.

The V and J genes are TRBV11-2 and TRBJ1-4, with D possibly TRBD1 on 6 matching bases. Trimming stripped 1 base from V and 3 bases from J, with 12 bases between. The CDR3 extends over 16 amino acids. Germline-derived CDR1 and CDR2 are SGHAT and FQNNGV. For the CDR3, the DNA is TGTGCCAGCAGCTTAGGCTGGACAGCGCCTAATGAAAAACTGTTTTTT. Residues: CASSLGWTAPNEKLFF.